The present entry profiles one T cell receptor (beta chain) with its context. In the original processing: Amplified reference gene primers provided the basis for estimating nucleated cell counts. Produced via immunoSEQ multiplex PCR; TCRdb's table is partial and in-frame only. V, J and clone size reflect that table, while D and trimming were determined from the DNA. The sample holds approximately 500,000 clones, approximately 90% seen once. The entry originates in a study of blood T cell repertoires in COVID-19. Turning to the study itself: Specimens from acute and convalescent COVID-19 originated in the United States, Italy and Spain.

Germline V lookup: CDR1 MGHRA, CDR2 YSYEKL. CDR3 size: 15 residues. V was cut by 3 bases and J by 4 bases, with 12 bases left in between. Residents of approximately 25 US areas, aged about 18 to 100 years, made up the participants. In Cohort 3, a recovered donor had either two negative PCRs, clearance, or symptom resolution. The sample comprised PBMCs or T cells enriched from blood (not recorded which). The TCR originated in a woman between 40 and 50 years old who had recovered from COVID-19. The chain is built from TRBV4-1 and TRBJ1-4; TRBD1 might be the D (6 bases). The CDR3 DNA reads TGCGCCAGCAGCCAGGGGGGGCAGATTAATGAAAAACTGTTTTTT. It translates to CASSQGGQINEKLFF.